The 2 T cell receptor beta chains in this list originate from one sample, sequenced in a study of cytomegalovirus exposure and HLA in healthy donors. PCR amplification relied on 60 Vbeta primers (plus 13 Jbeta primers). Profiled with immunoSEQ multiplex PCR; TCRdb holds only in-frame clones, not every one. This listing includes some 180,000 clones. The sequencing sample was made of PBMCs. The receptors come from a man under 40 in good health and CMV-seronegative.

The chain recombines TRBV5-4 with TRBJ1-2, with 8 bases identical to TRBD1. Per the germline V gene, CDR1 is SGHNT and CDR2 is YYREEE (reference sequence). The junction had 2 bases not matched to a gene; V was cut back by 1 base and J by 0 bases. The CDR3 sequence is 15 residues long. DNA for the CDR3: TGTGCCAGCAGCTTGACGACAGGGGCTAACTATGGCTACACCTTC. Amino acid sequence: CASSLTTGANYGYTF. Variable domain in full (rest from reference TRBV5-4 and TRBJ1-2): ETGVTQSPTHLIKTRGQQVTLRCSSQSGHNTVSWYQQALGQGPQFIFQYYREEENGRGNFPPRFSGLQFPNYSSELNVNALELDDSALYLCASSLTTGANYGYTFGSGTRLTVV.

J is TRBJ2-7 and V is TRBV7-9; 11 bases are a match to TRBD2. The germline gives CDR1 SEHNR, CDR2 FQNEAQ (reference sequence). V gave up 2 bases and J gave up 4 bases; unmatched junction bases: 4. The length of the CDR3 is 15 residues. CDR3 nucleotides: TGTGCCAGCAGCTTAACTAGCGGGAGTAGGTACGAGCAGTACTTC. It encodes CASSLTSGSRYEQYF.